This T cell receptor (beta chain) originates from a study of blood T cell repertoires in COVID-19. Study at large: Specimens from acute and convalescent COVID-19 originated in the United States, Italy and Spain. PBMCs, B-cell-depleted T cells, or T cells provided the cDNA or gDNA that made up the material.

Original analysis: Reference gene primers were amplified, and this amplification served to estimate nucleated cell counts. Sequencing used immunoSEQ multiplex PCR; TCRdb keeps in-frame clones, though not all of them. V, J and clone size are taken as reported in that table, and D and trimming were inferred from the DNA itself. The repertoire includes around 65,000 clones, roughly three quarters of them detected once, and approximately 15% sits in the top ten. This receptor was obtained from a man in his 60s with acute or convalescent COVID-19. Sequencing input: peripheral blood.

The DNA for the CDR3 is TGTGCCAGCAGGAACAGGGGGGGAGAGACCCAGTACTTC. This sequence encodes CASRNRGGETQYF. V gene TRBV6-5 combines with J gene TRBJ2-5; D is perhaps TRBD1 (8 bases). V lost 6 bases and J 4 bases, leaving 12 bases between the germline ends. The germline gives CDR1 MNHEY, CDR2 SVGAGI. This CDR3 is built from 13 residues.